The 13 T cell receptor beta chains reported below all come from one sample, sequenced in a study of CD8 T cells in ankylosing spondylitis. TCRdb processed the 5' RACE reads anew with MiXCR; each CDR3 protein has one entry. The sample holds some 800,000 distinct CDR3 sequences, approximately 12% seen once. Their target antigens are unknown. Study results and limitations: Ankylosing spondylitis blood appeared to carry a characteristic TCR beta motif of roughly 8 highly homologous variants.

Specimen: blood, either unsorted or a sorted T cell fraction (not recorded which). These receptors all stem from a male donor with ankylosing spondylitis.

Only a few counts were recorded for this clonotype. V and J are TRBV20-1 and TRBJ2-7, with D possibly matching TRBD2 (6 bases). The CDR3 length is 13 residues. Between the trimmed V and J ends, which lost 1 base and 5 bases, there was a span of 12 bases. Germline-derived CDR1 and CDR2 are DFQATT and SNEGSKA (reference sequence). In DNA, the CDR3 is TGCAGTGCTAGAGCCCCGACTAGAAACGAGCAGTACTTC. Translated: CSARAPTRNEQYF.

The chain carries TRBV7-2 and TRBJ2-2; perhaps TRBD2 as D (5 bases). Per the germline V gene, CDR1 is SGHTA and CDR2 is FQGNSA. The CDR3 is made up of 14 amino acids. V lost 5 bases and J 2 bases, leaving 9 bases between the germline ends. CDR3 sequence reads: CASSRRSNTGELFF. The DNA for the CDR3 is TGTGCCAGCAGCCGGAGGTCCAACACCGGGGAGCTGTTTTTT.

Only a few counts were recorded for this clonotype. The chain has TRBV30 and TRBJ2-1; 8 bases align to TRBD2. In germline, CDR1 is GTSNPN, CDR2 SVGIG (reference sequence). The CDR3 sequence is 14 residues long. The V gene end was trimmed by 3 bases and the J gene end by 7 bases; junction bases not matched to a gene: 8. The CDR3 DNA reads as TGTGCCTGGAGAGGAAGCGGGAGACGGAATGAGCAGTTCTTC. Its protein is CAWRGSGRRNEQFF. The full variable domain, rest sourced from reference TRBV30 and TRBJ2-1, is SQTIHQWPATLVQPVGSPLSLECTVEGTSNPNLYWYRQAAGRGLQLLFYSVGIGQISSEVPQNLSASRPQDRQFILSSKKLLLSDSGFYLCAWRGSGRRNEQFFGPGTRLTVL.

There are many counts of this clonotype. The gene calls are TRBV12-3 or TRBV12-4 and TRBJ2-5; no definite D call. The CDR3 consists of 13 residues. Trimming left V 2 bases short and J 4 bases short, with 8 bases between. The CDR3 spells CASSLYSGETQYF. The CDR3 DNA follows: TGTGCCAGCAGTTTATACAGTGGAGAGACCCAGTACTTC.

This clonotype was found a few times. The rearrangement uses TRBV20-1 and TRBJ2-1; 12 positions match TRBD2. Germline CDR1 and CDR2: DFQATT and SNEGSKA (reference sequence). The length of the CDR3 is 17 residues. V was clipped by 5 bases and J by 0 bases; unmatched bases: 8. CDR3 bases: TGCAGTGCTCCCTTAACTAGCGGGGGGCACTCCTACAATGAGCAGTTCTTC. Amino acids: CSAPLTSGGHSYNEQFF.

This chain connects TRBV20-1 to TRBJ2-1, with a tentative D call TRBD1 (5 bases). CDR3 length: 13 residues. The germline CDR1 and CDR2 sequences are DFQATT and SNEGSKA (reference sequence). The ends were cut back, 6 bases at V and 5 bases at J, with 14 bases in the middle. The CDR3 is CSAVQDRNNEQFF. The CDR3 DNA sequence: TGCAGTGCAGTTCAAGACAGAAACAATGAGCAGTTCTTC.

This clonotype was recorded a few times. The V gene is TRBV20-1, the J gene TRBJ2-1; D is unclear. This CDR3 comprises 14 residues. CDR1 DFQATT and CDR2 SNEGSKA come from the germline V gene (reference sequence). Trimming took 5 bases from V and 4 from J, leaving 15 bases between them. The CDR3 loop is CSAGPQRAYNEQFF. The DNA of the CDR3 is TGCAGTGCTGGCCCCCAGCGAGCTTACAATGAGCAGTTCTTC.

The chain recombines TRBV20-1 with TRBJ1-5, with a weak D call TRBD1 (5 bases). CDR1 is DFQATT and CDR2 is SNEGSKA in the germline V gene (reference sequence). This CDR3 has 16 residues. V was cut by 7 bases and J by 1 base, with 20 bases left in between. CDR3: CSVSRAGGSSNQPQHF. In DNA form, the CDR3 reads TGCAGTGTAAGCAGGGCGGGGGGAAGCAGCAATCAGCCCCAGCATTTT.

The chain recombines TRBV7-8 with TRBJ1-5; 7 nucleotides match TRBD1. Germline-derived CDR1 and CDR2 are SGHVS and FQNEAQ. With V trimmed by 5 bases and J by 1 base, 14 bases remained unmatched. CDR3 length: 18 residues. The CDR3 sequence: CASSRHFASGQSNQPQHF. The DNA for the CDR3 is TGTGCCAGCAGCCGCCACTTCGCGTCGGGACAGAGCAATCAGCCCCAGCATTTT.

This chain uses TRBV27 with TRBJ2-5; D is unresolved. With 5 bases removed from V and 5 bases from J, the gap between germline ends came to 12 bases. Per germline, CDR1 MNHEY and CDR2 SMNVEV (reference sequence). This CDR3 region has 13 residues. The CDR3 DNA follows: TGTGCCAGCAGTCCACGGTCGCTCGAGACCCAGTACTTC. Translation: CASSPRSLETQYF.

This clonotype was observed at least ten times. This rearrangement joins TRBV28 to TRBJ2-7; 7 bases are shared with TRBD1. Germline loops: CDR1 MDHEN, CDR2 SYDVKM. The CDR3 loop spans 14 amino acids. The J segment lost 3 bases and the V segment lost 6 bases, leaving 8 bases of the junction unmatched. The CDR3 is CASSLRDSIYEQYF. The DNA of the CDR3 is TGTGCCAGCAGCTTAAGGGACAGCATCTACGAGCAGTACTTC.

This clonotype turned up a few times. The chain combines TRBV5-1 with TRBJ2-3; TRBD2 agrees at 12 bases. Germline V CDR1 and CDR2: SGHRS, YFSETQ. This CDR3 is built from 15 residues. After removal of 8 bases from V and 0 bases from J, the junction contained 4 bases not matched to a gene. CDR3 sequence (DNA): TGCGCCAGTCGGACTAGCGGGGTCAGCACAGATACGCAGTATTTT. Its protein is CASRTSGVSTDTQYF.

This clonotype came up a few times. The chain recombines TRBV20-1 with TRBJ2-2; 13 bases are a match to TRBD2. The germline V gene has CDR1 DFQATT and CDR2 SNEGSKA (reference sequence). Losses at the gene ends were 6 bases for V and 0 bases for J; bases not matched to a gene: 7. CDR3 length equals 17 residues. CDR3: CSAGRTSGSPNTGELFF. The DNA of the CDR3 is TGCAGTGCCGGGCGGACTAGCGGGAGCCCGAACACCGGGGAGCTGTTTTTT.